The 10 T cell receptor beta chains listed next were all sequenced from one sample in a study of shared clonotypes between healthy human individuals (TCRdb year 2020). Libraries were built with the immunoSEQ multiplex PCR assay. TCRdb retrieved this table from immuneACCESS and kept in-frame rearrangements only. Not all clones are present; in checked studies, unresolved V genes account for under half, and no reason is known for the remainder. This sample comprises about 1.5 million clones, more than 95% of them detected only once. In total, the top ten clones hold roughly 1.2% of the sample. The sample consisted of naive CD4+ T cells sorted from blood. The cell subset or site tag for this specimen amounts to: CD45RA+ positively selected. The source is a man aged 25-45 years in good health.

The CDR3 is CAISELVYEQYF. CDR3 nucleotides: TGTGCCATCAGTGAGTTGGTCTACGAGCAGTACTTC. The chain uses TRBV10-3 and TRBJ2-7; D remains ambiguous. Trimming shortened V by 1 base and J by 3 bases, and 4 bases separated the two germline ends. Germline assignment: CDR1 ENHRY and CDR2 SYGVKD. The CDR3 runs 12 residues.

The CDR3 loop is CASTVGVSEQYF. The CDR3 DNA reads as TGTGCCAGCACCGTGGGGGTGAGCGAGCAGTACTTC. The chain combines TRBV28 with TRBJ2-7; the D gene could be TRBD1 or TRBD2 (5 bases each). The germline V gene has CDR1 MDHEN and CDR2 SYDVKM. This CDR3 has 12 amino acids. Between the trimmed V and J ends, which lost 7 bases and 6 bases, there was a span of 13 bases.

The CDR3 coding sequence is TGTGCCATCAGTGAGTCGACGATAGCTGTATCCTACAATGAGCAGTTCTTC. This gives the protein CAISESTIAVSYNEQFF. J is TRBJ2-1 and V is TRBV10-3; no clear D. CDR3 length: 17 amino acids. Trimming shortened V by 0 bases and J by 1 base, and 13 bases separated the two germline ends. Germline V gives CDR1 ENHRY, CDR2 SYGVKD.

Concerning this clone: The sample contains more than one DNA sequence encoding this CDR3. The chain has TRBV10-1 and TRBJ2-2; no clear D. The ends were cut back, 0 bases at V and 5 bases at J, with 4 bases in the middle. The CDR3 consists of 13 residues. Germline CDR1 WNHNN, CDR2 SYGVQD (reference sequence). CDR3 DNA sequence: TGCGCCAGCAGTGAGTCTGGGACCGGGGAGCTGTTTTTT. Residues: CASSESGTGELFF.

This chain connects TRBV29-1 to TRBJ2-3; 13 nucleotides line up with TRBD2. This CDR3 comprises 15 residues. V lost 5 bases and J lost 2; bases outside the gene matches: 4. The germline V gene has CDR1 SQVTM and CDR2 ANQGSEA. This CDR3 is CSVWTSGSITDTQYF. The CDR3 DNA follows: TGCAGCGTTTGGACTAGCGGGAGTATCACAGATACGCAGTATTTT.

This clone has only one observation. The gene calls are TRBV7-9 and TRBJ2-7, with TRBD2 identical over 8 bases. The CDR3 is 13 amino acids. Germline V gene lookup returns CDR1 SEHNR and CDR2 FQNEAQ (reference sequence). Unmatched junction bases numbered 6, after V lost 6 bases and J lost 5 bases. The CDR3 here is CASRVAGFDEQYF. The CDR3 DNA is TGTGCCAGCAGGGTAGCGGGATTCGACGAGCAGTACTTC.

Comment on this clone: The junction departs from the called germline gene at one end, perhaps through a read error. The chain joins TRBV2 to TRBJ2-3; the D gene is possibly TRBD2 (5 bases). Looked up from germline, CDR1 is SNHLY and CDR2 is FYNNEI. The CDR3 runs to 18 residues. Here the CDR3 reads CASRDDGPGVSSTDTQYF. In nucleotides, the CDR3 is TGTGCCAGCCGTGACGACGGCCCCGGGGTCTCTAGCACAGATACGCAGTATTTT. The full variable domain, completed using reference TRBV2 and TRBJ2-3, is EPEVTQTPSHQVTQMGQEVILRCVPISNHLYFYWYRQILGQKVEFLVSFYNNEISEKSEIFDDQFSVERPDGSNFTLKIRSTKLEDSAMYFCASRDDGPGVSSTDTQYFGPGTRLTVL.

The CDR3 coding sequence is TGTGCCAGCAGCGTAGGGGTCCGACCCTCTGGGGCCAACGTCCTGACTTTC. Translating gives CASSVGVRPSGANVLTF. The chain has TRBV5-6 and TRBJ2-6; maybe TRBD1 (5 bases). CDR3 length equals 17 residues. CDR1 is SGHDT, CDR2 YYEEEE, per germline. V lost 4 bases, J lost 0 bases, and 14 bases lay in between.

V and J are TRBV29-1 and TRBJ2-7; D gene unclear. The CDR3 extends over 12 amino acids. V was shortened by 4 bases and J by 2 bases, with 9 bases between the two germline ends. Germline loops: CDR1 SQVTM, CDR2 ANQGSEA. The CDR3 coding sequence is TGCAGCGTTGGGCCAGGCACCTACGAGCAGTACTTC. This encodes CSVGPGTYEQYF.

This chain joins TRBV27 and TRBJ2-2, with 10 bases fitting TRBD2. The J segment lost 2 bases and the V segment lost 2 bases, leaving 5 bases of the junction unmatched. Germline V gene data show CDR1 as MNHEY and CDR2 as SMNVEV (reference sequence). This CDR3 is 17 amino acids long. The CDR3 DNA is TGTGCCAGCAGTTTAAGGCGACTAGCGGGCAACACCGGGGAGCTGTTTTTT. Residues: CASSLRRLAGNTGELFF.